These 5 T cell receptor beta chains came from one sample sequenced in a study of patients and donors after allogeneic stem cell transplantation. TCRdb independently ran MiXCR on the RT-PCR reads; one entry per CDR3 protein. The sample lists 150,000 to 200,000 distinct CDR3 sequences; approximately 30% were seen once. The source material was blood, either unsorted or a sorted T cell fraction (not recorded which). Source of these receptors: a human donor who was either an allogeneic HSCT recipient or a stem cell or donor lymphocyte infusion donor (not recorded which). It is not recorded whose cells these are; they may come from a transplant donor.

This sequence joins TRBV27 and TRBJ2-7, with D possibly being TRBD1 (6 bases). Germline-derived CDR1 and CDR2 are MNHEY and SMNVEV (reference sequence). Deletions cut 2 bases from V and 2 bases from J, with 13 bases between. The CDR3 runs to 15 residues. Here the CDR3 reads CASSLAFTGTYEQYF. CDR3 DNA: TGTGCCAGCAGTTTAGCTTTTACAGGGACCTACGAGCAGTACTTC.

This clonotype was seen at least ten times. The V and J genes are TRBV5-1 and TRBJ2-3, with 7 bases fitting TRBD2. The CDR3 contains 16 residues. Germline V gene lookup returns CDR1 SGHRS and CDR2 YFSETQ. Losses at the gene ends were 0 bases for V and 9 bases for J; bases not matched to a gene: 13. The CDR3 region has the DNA TGCGCCAGCAGCTTGGAGCTAGCGGTAGTCTCTAGAACGCAGTATTTT. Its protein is CASSLELAVVSRTQYF.

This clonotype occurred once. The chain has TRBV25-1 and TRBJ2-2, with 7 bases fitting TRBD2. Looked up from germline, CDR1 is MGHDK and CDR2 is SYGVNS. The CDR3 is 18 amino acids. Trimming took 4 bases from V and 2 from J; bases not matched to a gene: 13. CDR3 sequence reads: CASSALRWGGSNTGELFF. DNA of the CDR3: TGTGCCAGCAGTGCCTTACGTTGGGGCGGGAGTAACACCGGGGAGCTGTTTTTT.

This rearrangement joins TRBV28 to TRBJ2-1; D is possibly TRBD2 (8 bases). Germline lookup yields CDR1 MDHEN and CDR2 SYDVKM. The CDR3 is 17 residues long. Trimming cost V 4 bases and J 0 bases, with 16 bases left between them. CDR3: CASSSPREGASYNEQFF. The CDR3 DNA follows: TGTGCCAGCAGTTCCCCCCGGGAGGGGGCCTCCTACAATGAGCAGTTCTTC.

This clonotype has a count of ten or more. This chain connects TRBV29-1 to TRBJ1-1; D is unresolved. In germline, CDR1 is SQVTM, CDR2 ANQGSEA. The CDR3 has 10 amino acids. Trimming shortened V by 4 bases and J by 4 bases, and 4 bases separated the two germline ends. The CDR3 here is CSVAGTEAFF. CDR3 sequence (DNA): TGCAGCGTTGCGGGCACTGAAGCTTTCTTT.